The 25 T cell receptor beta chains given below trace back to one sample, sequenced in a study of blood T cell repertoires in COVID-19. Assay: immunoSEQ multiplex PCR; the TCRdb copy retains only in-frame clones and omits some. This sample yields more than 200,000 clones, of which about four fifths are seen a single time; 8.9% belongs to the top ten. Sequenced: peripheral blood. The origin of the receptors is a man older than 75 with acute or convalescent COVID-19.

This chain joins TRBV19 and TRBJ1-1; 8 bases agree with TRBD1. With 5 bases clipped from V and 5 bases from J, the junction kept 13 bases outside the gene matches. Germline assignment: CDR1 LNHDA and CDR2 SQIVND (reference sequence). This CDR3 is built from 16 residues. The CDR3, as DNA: TGTGCCAGTAGTCTATATAACAGGGGGGTGAGGACTGAAGCTTTCTTT. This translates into CASSLYNRGVRTEAFF.

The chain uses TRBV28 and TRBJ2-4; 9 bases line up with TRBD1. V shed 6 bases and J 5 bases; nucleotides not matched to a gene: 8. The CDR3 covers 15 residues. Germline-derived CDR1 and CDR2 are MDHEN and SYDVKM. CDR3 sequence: CASSLGGQGQNIQYF. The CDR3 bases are TGTGCCAGCAGCCTTGGGGGACAGGGTCAAAACATTCAGTACTTC.

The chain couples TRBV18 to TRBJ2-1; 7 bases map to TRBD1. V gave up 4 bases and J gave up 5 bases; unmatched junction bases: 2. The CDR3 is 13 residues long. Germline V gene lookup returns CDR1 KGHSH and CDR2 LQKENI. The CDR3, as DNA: TGTGCCAGCTCACGTGGACAGGACAATGAGCAGTTCTTC. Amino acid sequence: CASSRGQDNEQFF.

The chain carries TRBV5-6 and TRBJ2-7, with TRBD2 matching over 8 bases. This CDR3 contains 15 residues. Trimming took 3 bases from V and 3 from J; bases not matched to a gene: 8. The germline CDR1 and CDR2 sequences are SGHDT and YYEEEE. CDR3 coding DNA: TGTGCCAGCAGCTACGGACTAGCCAAGTTCTACGAGCAGTACTTC. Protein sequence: CASSYGLAKFYEQYF.

DNA for the CDR3: TGTGCCAGCTCACTTATGAAATGGGACATAAACACTGAAGCTTTCTTT. It codes for CASSLMKWDINTEAFF. V gene TRBV18 combines with J gene TRBJ1-1; tentatively, D is TRBD1 (6 bases). The CDR3 runs 16 residues. Trimming pared 4 bases from V and 2 bases from J, leaving 17 bases between. The germline V gene encodes CDR1 KGHSH and CDR2 LQKENI.

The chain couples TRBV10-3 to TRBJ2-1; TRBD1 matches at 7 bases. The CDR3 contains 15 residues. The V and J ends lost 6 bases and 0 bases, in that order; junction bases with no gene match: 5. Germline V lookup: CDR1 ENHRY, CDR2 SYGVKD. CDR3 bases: TGTGCCATCAGGAAGGACAGGAGCTCCTACAATGAGCAGTTCTTC. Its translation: CAIRKDRSSYNEQFF.

Written as DNA, the CDR3 is TGCGCCAGCACCCCGCTTTGGACAGACTACGAGCAGTACTTC. Its translation: CASTPLWTDYEQYF. The V call is TRBV10-1, the J call TRBJ2-5; a weak D match, TRBD1 (6 bases). The DNA matches TRBJ2-7 better at its end, which makes the J call doubtful. Germline CDR1 WNHNN, CDR2 SYGVQD (reference sequence). The CDR3 has 14 amino acids.

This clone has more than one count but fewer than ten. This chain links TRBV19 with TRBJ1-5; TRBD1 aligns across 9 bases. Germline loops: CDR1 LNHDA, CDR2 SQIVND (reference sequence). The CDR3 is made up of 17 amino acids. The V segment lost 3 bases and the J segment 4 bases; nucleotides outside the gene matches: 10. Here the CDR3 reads CASSMISGQGVNQPQHF. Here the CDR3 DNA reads TGTGCCAGTAGTATGATCTCGGGACAGGGAGTAAATCAGCCCCAGCATTTT. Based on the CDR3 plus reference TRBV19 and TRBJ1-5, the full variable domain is DGGITQSPKYLFRKEGQNVTLSCEQNLNHDAMYWYRQDPGQGLRLIYYSQIVNDFQKGDIAEGYSVSREKKESFPLTVTSAQKNPTAFYLCASSMISGQGVNQPQHFGDGTRLSIL.

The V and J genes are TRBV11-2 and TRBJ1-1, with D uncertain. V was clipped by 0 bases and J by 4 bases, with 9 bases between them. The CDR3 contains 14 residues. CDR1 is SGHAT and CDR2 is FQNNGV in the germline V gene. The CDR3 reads CASSLETRITEAFF. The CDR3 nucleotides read TGTGCCAGCAGCTTAGAGACTCGGATCACTGAAGCTTTCTTT.

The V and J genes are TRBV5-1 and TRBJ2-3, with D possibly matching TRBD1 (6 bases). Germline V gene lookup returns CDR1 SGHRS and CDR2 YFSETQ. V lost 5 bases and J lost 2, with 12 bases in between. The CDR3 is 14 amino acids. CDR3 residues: CASSPGQSTDTQYF. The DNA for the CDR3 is TGCGCCAGCAGTCCCGGACAGTCCACAGATACGCAGTATTTT. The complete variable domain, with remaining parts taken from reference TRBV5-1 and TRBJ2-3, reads KAGVTQTPRYLIKTRGQQVTLSCSPISGHRSVSWYQQTPGQGLQFLFEYFSETQRNKGNFPGRFSGRQFSNSRSEMNVSTLELGDSALYLCASSPGQSTDTQYFGPGTRLTVL.

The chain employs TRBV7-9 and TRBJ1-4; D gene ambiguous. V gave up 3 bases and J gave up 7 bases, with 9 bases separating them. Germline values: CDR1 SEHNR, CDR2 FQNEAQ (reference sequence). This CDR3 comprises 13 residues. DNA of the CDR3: TGTGCCAGCAGCTTGCGGTCATTTGAAAAACTGTTTTTT. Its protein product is CASSLRSFEKLFF.

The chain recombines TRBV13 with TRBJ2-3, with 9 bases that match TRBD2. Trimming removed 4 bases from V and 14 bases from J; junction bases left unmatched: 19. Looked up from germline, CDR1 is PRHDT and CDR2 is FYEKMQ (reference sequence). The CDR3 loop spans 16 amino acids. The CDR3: CASSSRRRSSGAGPYF. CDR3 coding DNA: TGTGCCAGCAGCTCGAGAAGGAGGTCTAGCGGGGCGGGACCGTATTTT.

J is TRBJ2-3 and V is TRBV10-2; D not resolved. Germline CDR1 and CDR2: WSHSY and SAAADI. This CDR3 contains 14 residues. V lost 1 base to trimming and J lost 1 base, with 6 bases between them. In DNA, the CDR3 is TGCGCCAGCAGTGAGTATAGTGGCACAGATACGCAGTATTTT. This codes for CASSEYSGTDTQYF.

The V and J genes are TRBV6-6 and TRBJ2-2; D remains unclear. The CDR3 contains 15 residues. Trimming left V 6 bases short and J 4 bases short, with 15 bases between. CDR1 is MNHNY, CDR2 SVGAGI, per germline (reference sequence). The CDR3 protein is CASSPSVSGTGELFF. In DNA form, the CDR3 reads TGTGCCAGCAGCCCATCCGTCTCGGGCACCGGGGAGCTGTTTTTT.

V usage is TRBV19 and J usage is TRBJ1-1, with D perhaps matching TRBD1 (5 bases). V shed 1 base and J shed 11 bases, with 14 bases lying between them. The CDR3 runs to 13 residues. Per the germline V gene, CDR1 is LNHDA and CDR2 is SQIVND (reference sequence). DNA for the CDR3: TGTGCCAGTAGTATAGCAGGGCTAGGTCCGGCTTTCTTT. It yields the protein CASSIAGLGPAFF.

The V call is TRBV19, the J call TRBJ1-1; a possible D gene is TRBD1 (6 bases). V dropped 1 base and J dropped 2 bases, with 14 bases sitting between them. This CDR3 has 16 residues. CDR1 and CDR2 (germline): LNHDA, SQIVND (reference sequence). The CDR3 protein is CASSIGWTATNTEAFF. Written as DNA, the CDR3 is TGTGCCAGTAGTATAGGGTGGACAGCTACAAACACTGAAGCTTTCTTT. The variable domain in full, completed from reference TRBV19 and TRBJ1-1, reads DGGITQSPKYLFRKEGQNVTLSCEQNLNHDAMYWYRQDPGQGLRLIYYSQIVNDFQKGDIAEGYSVSREKKESFPLTVTSAQKNPTAFYLCASSIGWTATNTEAFFGQGTRLTVV.

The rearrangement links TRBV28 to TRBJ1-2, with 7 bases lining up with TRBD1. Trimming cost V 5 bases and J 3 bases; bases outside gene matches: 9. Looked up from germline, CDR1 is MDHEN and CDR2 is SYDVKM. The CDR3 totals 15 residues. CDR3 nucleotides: TGTGCCAGCAGTATAAGGGGGCGCATTCACTATGGCTACACCTTC. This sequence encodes CASSIRGRIHYGYTF.

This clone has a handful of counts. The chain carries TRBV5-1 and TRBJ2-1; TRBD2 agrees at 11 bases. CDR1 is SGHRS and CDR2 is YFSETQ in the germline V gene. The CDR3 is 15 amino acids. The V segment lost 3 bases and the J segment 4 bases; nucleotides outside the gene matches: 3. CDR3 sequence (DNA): TGCGCCAGCAGCTCTAGCGGGAGGCCTTACAATGAGCAGTTCTTC. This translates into CASSSSGRPYNEQFF.

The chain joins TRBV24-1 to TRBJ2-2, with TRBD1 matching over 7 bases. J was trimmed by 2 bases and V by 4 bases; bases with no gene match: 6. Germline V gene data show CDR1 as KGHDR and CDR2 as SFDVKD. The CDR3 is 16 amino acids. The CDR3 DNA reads TGTGCCACCAGTGACTCCGGGACAGCTAACACCGGGGAGCTGTTTTTT. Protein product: CATSDSGTANTGELFF.

The DNA for the CDR3 is TGCAGCGTCCATCGACTAGGAGGGTACAATGAGCAGTTCTTC. As protein: CSVHRLGGYNEQFF. The rearrangement links TRBV29-1 to TRBJ2-1, with D possibly matching TRBD2 (6 bases). Germline assignment: CDR1 SQVTM and CDR2 ANQGSEA. V shed 6 bases and J shed 4 bases, with 16 bases lying between them. The CDR3 sequence is 14 residues long.

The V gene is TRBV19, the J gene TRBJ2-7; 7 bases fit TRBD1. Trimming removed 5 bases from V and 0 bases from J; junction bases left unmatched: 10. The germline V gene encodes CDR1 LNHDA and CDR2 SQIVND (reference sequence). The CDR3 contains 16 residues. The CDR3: CASSPVTGTVSYEQYF. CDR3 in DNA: TGTGCCAGTAGTCCGGTGACCGGGACAGTCTCCTACGAGCAGTACTTC. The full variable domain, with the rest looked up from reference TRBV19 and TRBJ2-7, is DGGITQSPKYLFRKEGQNVTLSCEQNLNHDAMYWYRQDPGQGLRLIYYSQIVNDFQKGDIAEGYSVSREKKESFPLTVTSAQKNPTAFYLCASSPVTGTVSYEQYFGPGTRLTVT.

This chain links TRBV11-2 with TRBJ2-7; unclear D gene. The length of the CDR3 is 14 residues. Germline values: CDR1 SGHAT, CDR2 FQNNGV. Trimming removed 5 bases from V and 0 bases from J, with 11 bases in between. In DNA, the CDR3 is TGTGCCAGCAGCCCCTTCCCGAGCTCCTACGAGCAGTACTTC. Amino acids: CASSPFPSSYEQYF.

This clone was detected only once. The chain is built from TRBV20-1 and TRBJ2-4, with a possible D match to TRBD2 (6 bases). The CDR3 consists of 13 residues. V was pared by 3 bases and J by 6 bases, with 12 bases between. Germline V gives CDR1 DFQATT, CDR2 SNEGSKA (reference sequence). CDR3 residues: CSASTPGVNIQYF. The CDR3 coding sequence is TGCAGTGCTAGTACACCGGGGGTAAACATTCAGTACTTC.

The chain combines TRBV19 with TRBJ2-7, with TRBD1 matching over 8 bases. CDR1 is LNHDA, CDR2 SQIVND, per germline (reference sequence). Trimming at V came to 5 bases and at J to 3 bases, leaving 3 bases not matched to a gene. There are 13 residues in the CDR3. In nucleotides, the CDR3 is TGTGCCAGTAGTCTCGGGACAGGCTACGAGCAGTACTTC. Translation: CASSLGTGYEQYF.

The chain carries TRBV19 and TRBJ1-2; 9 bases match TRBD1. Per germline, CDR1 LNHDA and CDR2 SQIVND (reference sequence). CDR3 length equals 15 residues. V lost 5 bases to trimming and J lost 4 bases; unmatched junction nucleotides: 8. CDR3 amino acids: CASSDYRGRIYGYTF. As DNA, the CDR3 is TGTGCCAGTAGTGACTACAGGGGGCGGATCTATGGCTACACCTTC.